This T cell receptor (beta chain) originates from a study of T cell repertoires in cytomegalovirus infection. V was clipped by 3 bases and J by 6 bases, with 12 bases between them. This CDR3 has 14 residues. Germline V CDR1 and CDR2: SGHTA, FQGNSA. TCRdb re-called the reads with MiXCR, one entry per CDR3 protein. The sample lists approximately 250,000 distinct CDR3 sequences; roughly an eighth were seen once. This clonotype was seen ten or more times. The source of this sequence is a human donor in good health (CMV status not recorded). Some clones in this sample may be carry-over from other donors' samples. Sequencing was performed on PBMCs. V and J are TRBV7-2 and TRBJ2-1, with D possibly TRBD2 on 5 matching bases. As DNA, the CDR3 is TGTGCCAGCAGCTTCGCCCGGGAAGGCAATGAGCAGTTCTTC. This sequence encodes CASSFAREGNEQFF.